This T cell receptor beta chain is drawn from a study of blood T cell repertoires in COVID-19. In the authors' workflow: Amplification with reference gene primers provided the estimates of nucleated cell counts. Generated by immunoSEQ multiplex PCR, the TCRdb table keeps only in-frame clones and is missing some. D and trimming were read from the DNA, whereas the V and J calls and clone size are those reported in that table. The sample gives over 250,000 clones, about four fifths of which show up once; 8.5% to 9.5% is in the top ten. This CDR3 contains 13 residues. V was trimmed by 3 bases and J by 2 bases, leaving 7 bases between them. Germline assignment: CDR1 LNHDA and CDR2 SQIVND (reference sequence).

This sequence was found in a woman aged 50 to 60 who had recovered from COVID-19. Source material: peripheral blood. The rearrangement uses TRBV19 and TRBJ1-2; D uncertain. In nucleotides, the CDR3 is TGTGCCAGTAGTATCGGGTGGAACTATGGCTACACCTTC. Its translation is CASSIGWNYGYTF. The full variable domain, rest sourced from reference TRBV19 and TRBJ1-2, is DGGITQSPKYLFRKEGQNVTLSCEQNLNHDAMYWYRQDPGQGLRLIYYSQIVNDFQKGDIAEGYSVSREKKESFPLTVTSAQKNPTAFYLCASSIGWNYGYTFGSGTRLTVV.